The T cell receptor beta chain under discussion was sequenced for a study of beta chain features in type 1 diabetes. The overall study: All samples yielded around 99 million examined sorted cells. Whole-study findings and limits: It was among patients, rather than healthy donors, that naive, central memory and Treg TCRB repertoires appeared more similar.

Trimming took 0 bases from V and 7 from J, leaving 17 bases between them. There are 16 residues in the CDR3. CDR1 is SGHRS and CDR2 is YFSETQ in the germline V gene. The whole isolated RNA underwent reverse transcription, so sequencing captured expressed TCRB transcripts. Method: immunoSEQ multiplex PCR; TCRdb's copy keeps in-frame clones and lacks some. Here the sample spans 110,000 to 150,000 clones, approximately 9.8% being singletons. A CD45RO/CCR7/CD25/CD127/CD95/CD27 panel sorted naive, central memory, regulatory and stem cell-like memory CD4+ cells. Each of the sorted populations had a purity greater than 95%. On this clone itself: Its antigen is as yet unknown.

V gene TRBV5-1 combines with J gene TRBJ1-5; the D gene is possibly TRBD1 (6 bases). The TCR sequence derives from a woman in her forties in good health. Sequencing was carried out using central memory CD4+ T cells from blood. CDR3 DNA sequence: TGCGCCAGCAGCTTGGATGGACAGTCCAAAAACCAGCCCCAGCATTTT. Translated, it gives CASSLDGQSKNQPQHF. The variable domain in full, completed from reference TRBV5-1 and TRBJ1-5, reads KAGVTQTPRYLIKTRGQQVTLSCSPISGHRSVSWYQQTPGQGLQFLFEYFSETQRNKGNFPGRFSGRQFSNSRSEMNVSTLELGDSALYLCASSLDGQSKNQPQHFGDGTRLSIL.